The rows below give T cell receptor beta chains drawn from one sample of a study of T cell repertoires in cytomegalovirus infection. The antigens these receptors bind are not known. Each CDR3 protein is one row after TCRdb ran MiXCR on the reads. The sample holds 110,000 to 150,000 distinct CDR3 sequences, about 32% seen once. The specimen comprised CD8+ T cells from cultured PBMCs, sampled from culture after CMV antigen stimulation. These receptors were taken from a human donor in good health (CMV status not recorded). Some clones in this sample may be carry-over from other donors' samples. CDR3s include the opening cysteine and the closing phenylalanine or tryptophan. The order of the fields is V gene, J gene, clone size, D gene, CDR3 protein, CDR3 DNA. A D gene is named only where the DNA matches it firmly. A clone size is listed for some rows: how often the clone was seen (once, few, many), or a class if it is expanded.

v_call: TRBV7-9; j_call: TRBJ1-1; clone_size: -; d_call: -; cdr3_aa: CASSSVARGTEAFF; cdr3_nt: TGTGCCAGCAGCTCGGTAGCTAGGGGCACTGAAGCTTTCTTT
v_call: TRBV6-2/TRBV6-3; j_call: TRBJ1-5; clone_size: many; d_call: -; cdr3_aa: CASSSLLGRINQPQHF; cdr3_nt: TGTGCCAGCAGTTCCCTTCTGGGGCGAATTAATCAGCCCCAGCATTTT
v_call: TRBV14; j_call: TRBJ2-7; clone_size: few; d_call: TRBD1; cdr3_aa: CASSQLTGTEYEQYF; cdr3_nt: TGTGCCAGCAGCCAACTAACCGGGACAGAGTACGAGCAGTACTTC
v_call: TRBV7-9; j_call: TRBJ2-3; clone_size: few; d_call: TRBD2; cdr3_aa: CASSLDPRGGPTDTQYF; cdr3_nt: TGTGCCAGCAGCTTAGACCCTCGCGGGGGACCCACAGATACGCAGTATTTT
v_call: TRBV7-9; j_call: TRBJ1-1; clone_size: -; d_call: -; cdr3_aa: CASSLERRPNGEAFF; cdr3_nt: TGTGCCAGCAGCTTAGAAAGGAGACCCAACGGAGAAGCTTTCTTT
v_call: TRBV12-3/TRBV12-4; j_call: TRBJ2-7; clone_size: once; d_call: TRBD1; cdr3_aa: CASRWTGGEQYF; cdr3_nt: TGTGCCAGCAGGTGGACAGGGGGAGAGCAGTACTTC
v_call: TRBV5-1; j_call: TRBJ1-5; clone_size: -; d_call: TRBD1; cdr3_aa: CASSPQPGQVYQPQHF; cdr3_nt: TGCGCCAGCAGCCCACAGCCGGGACAGGTATATCAGCCCCAGCATTTT
v_call: TRBV2; j_call: TRBJ1-1; clone_size: few; d_call: -; cdr3_aa: CASSGPGNEAFF; cdr3_nt: TGTGCCAGCAGTGGACCTGGGAATGAAGCTTTCTTT
v_call: TRBV15; j_call: TRBJ1-1; clone_size: -; d_call: -; cdr3_aa: CATSLTLNTEAFF; cdr3_nt: TGTGCCACCAGCTTGACACTGAACACTGAAGCTTTCTTT
v_call: TRBV7-2; j_call: TRBJ2-1; clone_size: many; d_call: TRBD2; cdr3_aa: CASSLATPAGGYNEQFF; cdr3_nt: TGTGCCAGCAGCTTAGCCACCCCAGCGGGGGGTTACAATGAGCAGTTCTTC
v_call: TRBV6-6; j_call: TRBJ1-6; clone_size: -; d_call: -; cdr3_aa: CASSIADMGNSPLHF; cdr3_nt: TGTGCCAGCAGTATAGCGGACATGGGGAATTCACCCCTCCACTTT